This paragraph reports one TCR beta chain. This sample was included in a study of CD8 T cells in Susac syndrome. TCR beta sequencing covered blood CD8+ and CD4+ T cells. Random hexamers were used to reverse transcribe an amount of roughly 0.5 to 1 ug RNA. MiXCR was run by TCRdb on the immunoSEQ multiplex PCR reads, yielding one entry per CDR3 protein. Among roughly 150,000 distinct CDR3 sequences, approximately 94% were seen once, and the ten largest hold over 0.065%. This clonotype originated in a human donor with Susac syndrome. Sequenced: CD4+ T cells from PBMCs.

The CDR3: CASRPGTSGGASYEQYF. In DNA, the CDR3 is TGTGCCAGCAGACCCGGGACTAGCGGGGGAGCATCCTACGAGCAGTACTTC. The chain couples TRBV6-1 to TRBJ2-7; 14 bases map to TRBD2. V lost 6 bases to trimming and J lost 1 base; unmatched junction nucleotides: 8. The germline CDR1 and CDR2 sequences are MNHNS and SASEGT. The CDR3 has 17 residues.